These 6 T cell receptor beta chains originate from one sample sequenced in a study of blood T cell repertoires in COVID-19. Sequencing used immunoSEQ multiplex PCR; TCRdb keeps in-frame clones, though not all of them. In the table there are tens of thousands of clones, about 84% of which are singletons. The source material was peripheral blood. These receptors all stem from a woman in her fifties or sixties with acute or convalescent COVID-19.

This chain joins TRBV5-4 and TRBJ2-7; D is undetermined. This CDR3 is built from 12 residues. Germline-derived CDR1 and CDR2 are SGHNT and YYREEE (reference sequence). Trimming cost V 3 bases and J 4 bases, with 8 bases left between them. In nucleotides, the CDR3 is TGTGCCAGCAGCTACCTAAATTACGAGCAGTACTTC. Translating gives CASSYLNYEQYF.

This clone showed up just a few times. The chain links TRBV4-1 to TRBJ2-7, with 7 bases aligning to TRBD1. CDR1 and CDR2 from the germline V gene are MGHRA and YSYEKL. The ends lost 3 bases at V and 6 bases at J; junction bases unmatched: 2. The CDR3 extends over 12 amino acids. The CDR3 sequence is CASSHNRGEQYF. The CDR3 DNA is TGCGCCAGCAGCCATAACAGGGGCGAGCAGTACTTC.

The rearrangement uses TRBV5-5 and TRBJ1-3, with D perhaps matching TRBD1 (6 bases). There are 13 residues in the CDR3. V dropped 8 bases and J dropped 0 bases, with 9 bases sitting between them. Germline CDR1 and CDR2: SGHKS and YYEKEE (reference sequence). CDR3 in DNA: TGTGCCAGTACAGGGAGCTCTGGAAACACCATATATTTT. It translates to CASTGSSGNTIYF.

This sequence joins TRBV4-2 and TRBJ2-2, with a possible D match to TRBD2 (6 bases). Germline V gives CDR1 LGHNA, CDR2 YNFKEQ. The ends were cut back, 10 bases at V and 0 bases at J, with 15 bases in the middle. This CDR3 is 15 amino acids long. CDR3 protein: CATGGSGANTGELFF. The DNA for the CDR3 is TGTGCCACCGGGGGAAGTGGGGCGAACACCGGGGAGCTGTTTTTT.

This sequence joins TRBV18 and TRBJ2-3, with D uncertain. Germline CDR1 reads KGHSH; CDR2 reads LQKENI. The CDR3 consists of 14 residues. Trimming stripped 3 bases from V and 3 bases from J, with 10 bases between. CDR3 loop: CASSPRLSTDTQYF. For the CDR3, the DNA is TGTGCCAGCTCACCCCGTCTCAGTACAGATACGCAGTATTTT.

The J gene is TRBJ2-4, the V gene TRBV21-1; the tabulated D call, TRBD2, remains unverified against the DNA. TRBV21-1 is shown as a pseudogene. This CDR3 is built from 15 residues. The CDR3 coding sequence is TGTGCCAGCAGGAAAAGGGCGGGGGCCAAAAACATTCAGTACTTC. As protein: CASRKRAGAKNIQYF.